This entry features one TCR beta chain sequence. The antigen is undetermined. Germline V lookup: CDR1 LNHNV, CDR2 YYDKDF (reference sequence). Trimming shortened V by 0 bases and J by 3 bases, and 11 bases separated the two germline ends. The CDR3 has 15 residues. This entry comes from a study of T cell responses to AZD1222 COVID-19 vaccine. Study-wide results and caveats: Seropositivity was recorded at baseline in only a handful of AZD1222 recipients. Most donors were white British and more were female, and clonal diversity was possibly underestimated. Every sample of the repertoires postdated the peak T cell response. Spike-wide coverage was observed for vaccine-associated CD4 TCRs, with dominant responses at 160-218 and 743-854.

The method was immunoSEQ multiplex PCR; TCRdb's version includes in-frame clones alone and lacks a portion of them. The sample shows roughly 160,000 clones, approximately 91% of them seen only once. The rearrangement joins TRBV15 to TRBJ1-2; possible D gene TRBD1, 6 bases. Material: peripheral blood, obtained on day 0 of AZD1222 vaccination. The clonotype originates from an adult in good health. The CDR3 coding sequence is TGTGCCACCAGCAGAGATAGAGGGGGTTACTATGGCTACACCTTC. It specifies CATSRDRGGYYGYTF.